This TCR beta chain was identified in a study of blood T cell repertoires in COVID-19. Across the study: Acute and convalescent COVID-19 samples came from the United States, Italy and Spain. Sources were T cells, B-cell-depleted T cells, or PBMCs; the material itself was cDNA or gDNA.

V lost 1 base to trimming and J lost 4 bases, with 10 bases between them. Per germline, CDR1 SGHAT and CDR2 FQNNGV. The CDR3 is 15 amino acids. The data were produced by immunoSEQ multiplex PCR, yet TCRdb's version contains in-frame clones alone and is incomplete. The table has around 130,000 clones, 82% seen once; the top ten hold 3.5% to 5.5%. The TCR sequence derives from an older woman with acute or convalescent COVID-19. The chain is built from TRBV11-2 and TRBJ2-2; the D gene is possibly TRBD2 (5 bases). Source material: peripheral blood. The CDR3, as DNA: TGTGCCAGCAGCTTAGGTGGACTTCTCACCGGGGAGCTGTTTTTT. Translating it yields CASSLGGLLTGELFF.